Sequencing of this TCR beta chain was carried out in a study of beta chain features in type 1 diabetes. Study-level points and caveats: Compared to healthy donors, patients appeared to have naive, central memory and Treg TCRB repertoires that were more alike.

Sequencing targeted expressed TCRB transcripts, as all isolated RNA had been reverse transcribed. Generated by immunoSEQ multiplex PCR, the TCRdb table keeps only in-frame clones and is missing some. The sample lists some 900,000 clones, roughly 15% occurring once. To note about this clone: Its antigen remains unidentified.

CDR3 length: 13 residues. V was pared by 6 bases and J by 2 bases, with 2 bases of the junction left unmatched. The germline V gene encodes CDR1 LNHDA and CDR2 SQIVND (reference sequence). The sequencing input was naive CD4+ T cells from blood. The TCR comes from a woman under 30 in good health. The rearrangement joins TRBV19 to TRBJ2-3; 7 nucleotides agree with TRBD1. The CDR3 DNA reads TGTGCCAGTAGCGGGACAGTCACAGATACGCAGTATTTT. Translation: CASSGTVTDTQYF.